Presented here are 5 T cell receptor beta chains from one specimen sequenced in a study of shared clonotypes between healthy human individuals. Clones were read by immunoSEQ multiplex PCR, and TCRdb kept only the in-frame ones, dropping some. The top ten clones hold 1.4% to 1.5% of a sample with 850,000 to 1,200,000 clones, approximately 76% of them seen once. The sequencing input was memory CD4+ T cells sorted from blood. The subset denotes: CD45RA-negative fraction. The receptors come from a man aged 18 to 29 in good health.

This chain uses TRBV19 with TRBJ1-2; 9 positions match TRBD1. The junction had 4 bases not matched to a gene; V was cut back by 5 bases and J by 6 bases. There are 13 residues in the CDR3. Per the germline V gene, CDR1 is LNHDA and CDR2 is SQIVND (reference sequence). In nucleotides, the CDR3 is TGTGCCAGTAGTCCGCGACAGGGGGATGGCTACACCTTC. As protein: CASSPRQGDGYTF.

This chain joins TRBV2 and TRBJ2-3; 8 bases line up with TRBD1. CDR1 is SNHLY and CDR2 is FYNNEI in the germline V gene. V lost 1 base and J lost 3; bases outside the gene matches: 3. CDR3 length equals 15 residues. This CDR3 is CASSEEGQGTDTQYF. The CDR3 DNA is TGTGCCAGCAGTGAAGAAGGACAGGGTACAGATACGCAGTATTTT.

J is TRBJ1-2 and V is TRBV2; D not certain. Trimming removed 4 bases at V and 4 bases at J, with 10 bases between. The CDR3 covers 13 residues. The germline gives CDR1 SNHLY, CDR2 FYNNEI. The CDR3: CASSVQSSYGYTF. The CDR3 bases are TGTGCCAGCAGTGTTCAGAGCTCCTATGGCTACACCTTC.

The rearrangement uses TRBV6-5 and TRBJ2-5; 7 bases fit TRBD1. CDR3 length: 14 residues. The V gene end was trimmed by 6 bases and the J gene end by 2 bases; junction bases not matched to a gene: 6. Per the germline V gene, CDR1 is MNHEY and CDR2 is SVGAGI. The CDR3 DNA reads TGTGCCAGCAGAAGCCCGGGACAGCAAGAGACCCAGTACTTC. This gives the protein CASRSPGQQETQYF.

Details on this clone: Other DNA sequences in the sample encode the same CDR3. This chain connects TRBV6-5 to TRBJ1-1; D not certain. The CDR3 length is 14 residues. Between the trimmed V and J ends, which lost 4 bases and 1 base, there was a span of 10 bases. The V gene's germline CDR1 is MNHEY and CDR2 SVGAGI. This CDR3 reads CASSSQTGNTEAFF. The CDR3, as DNA: TGTGCCAGCAGTTCCCAGACTGGGAACACTGAAGCTTTCTTT.